The T cell receptor (beta chain) under discussion was sequenced for a study of blood T cell repertoires in COVID-19 (dated by TCRdb to the early 2020s). Turning to the overall study: Collaborator samples came from the United States, Italy and Spain and covered acute and convalescent phases of COVID-19. Nearly every sample came with metadata listing a de-identified subject ID, COVID-19 status, age in years and sex. The dataset comprised deeply sampled blood TCRbeta repertoires from subjects exposed to, actively infected with, or recovered from COVID-19. The repertoires were made available in a free public database intended to serve as a resource for research on the immune response to SARS-CoV-2. Samples came from the ongoing ImmuneRACE study (first 160 participants) plus 1,254 subjects from 6 global collaborators. The material from the prospective study consisted of cDNA or gDNA derived from T cells, B-cell-depleted T cells, or PBMCs. Where available, HLA class I and class II types were taken from metadata supplied by the sample provider and were not determined by assay-based typing. General findings and caveats noted by the study authors: The amount of clinical and demographic metadata varied by source and participant and was provided uncurated.

TCRbeta CDR3 regions were amplified from genomic DNA using the immunoSEQ Assay, a bias-controlled multiplex PCR. The original pipeline was this. The number of nucleated cells in each sample was estimated by amplification of reference gene primers within the assay. To quantify the absolute abundance of each unique TCRbeta CDR3 rearrangement, sequence reads were collapsed and filtered. For each sample, productive Simpson clonality was calculated as the square root of Simpson's diversity index over productive rearrangements. Imported from immuneACCESS, the table was reduced by TCRdb to in-frame sequences with V and J called. These copies leave out some clones; in studies compared against another copy, an unresolved V gene accounts for under half, and the cause of the remainder is not known. Clone size and V and J calls were adopted from that table, with D and trimming inferred from the DNA. For this sample the table gives 180,000 or so clones, of which roughly 80% were detected only once. Under 3% of the sample belongs to the ten largest clones.

Worth noting for this clone: This clone's antigen is unknown. Per-base quality was not reported, and no clone a single base away is much larger than it.

For this chain, trimming is 0 bases at the V end and 4 bases at the J end, and the number of junction bases without a gene match is 2. CDR1 and CDR2 are read off the germline V gene (reference sequence) as LGHDT and YNNKEL. From the cysteine through the phenylalanine, the CDR3 covers 15 amino acids. The entry retains the CDR3 DNA only, 45 bases that are in frame from base 1. Whole blood was collected in K2EDTA tubes by collaborating institutions according to the institutions' own protocols. For TCRbeta analysis, collaborators shipped samples as frozen whole blood, isolated PBMCs, or DNA extracted from either of those sample types.

The source is a human donor with acute or convalescent COVID-19. The donor label of this sample is uncertain. The chain joins TRBV3-1 (or the pseudogene TRBV3-2) to TRBJ1-1; 10 middle bases align to TRBD1. Sequencing was performed on peripheral blood. The DNA is as follows: TGTGCCAGCAGCCAAGATTGGGACAGGGGCACTGAAGCTTTCTTT. Its protein reads: CASSQDWDRGTEAFF.